This T cell receptor beta chain is from a study of blood T cell repertoires in COVID-19. Produced via immunoSEQ multiplex PCR; TCRdb's table is partial and in-frame only. The sample shows around 190,000 clones, about 81% of them seen only once. The CDR3 spans 13 residues. Per germline, CDR1 MDHEN and CDR2 SYDVKM. Trimming pared 3 bases from V and 0 bases from J, leaving 5 bases between. Donors in Cohort 3 counted as recovered after two negative PCRs, clearance, or symptom resolution. There are a few counts of this clone. This rearrangement joins TRBV28 to TRBJ1-2; D call uncertain. The clonotype originates from a woman under 40 who had recovered from COVID-19. Sequenced sample: PBMCs or T cells enriched from blood (not recorded which). The CDR3 region is CASSLEPNYGYTF. CDR3 sequence (DNA): TGTGCCAGCAGTTTGGAGCCTAACTATGGCTACACCTTC.